There are many counts of the clone carrying this TCR beta chain. Time point meaning: newly diagnosed GD, antithyroid drugs for less than 3 months. PBMCs provided the RNA from which the TCR library was made. Building the TCR beta libraries relied on iRepertoire HTBI primers, and CDR3 regions underwent Arm-PCR. From the multiplex PCR reads, TCRdb called clonotypes with MiXCR, one entry per CDR3 protein. Among about 350,000 distinct CDR3 sequences listed, 15% to 20% were seen once. The data were taken from a study of regulatory T cells in long-lasting Graves disease. The same specimen was also included in a second study, on T cells in Graves' hyperthyroidism and ophthalmopathy.

The sample here was peripheral blood mononuclear cells (PBMCs), taken at new diagnosis, from a patient treated with antithyroid drugs. This receptor was identified in a man aged 35 to 55 with Graves disease.

CDR3 bases: TGTGCCAGCCTGGGGCGGGGCTACAATGAGCAGTTCTTC. Translating it yields CASLGRGYNEQFF. The chain employs TRBV27 and TRBJ2-1; perhaps TRBD2 as D (6 bases). The CDR3 extends over 13 amino acids. Germline loops: CDR1 MNHEY, CDR2 SMNVEV (reference sequence). Trimming pared 8 bases from V and 3 bases from J, leaving 11 bases between.